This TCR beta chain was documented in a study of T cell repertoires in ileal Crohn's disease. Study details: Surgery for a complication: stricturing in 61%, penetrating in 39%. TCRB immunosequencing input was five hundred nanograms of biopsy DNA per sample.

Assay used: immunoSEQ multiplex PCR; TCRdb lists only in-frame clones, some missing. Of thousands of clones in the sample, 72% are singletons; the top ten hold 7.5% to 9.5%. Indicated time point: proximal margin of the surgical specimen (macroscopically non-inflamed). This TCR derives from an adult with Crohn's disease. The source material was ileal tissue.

In DNA, the CDR3 is TGTGCCTGGACCCAGGGGGGCTCAGATACGCAGTATTTT. Its protein product is CAWTQGGSDTQYF. The chain recombines TRBV30 with TRBJ2-3, with a weak D call TRBD1 (7 bases). Germline CDR1 is GTSNPN and CDR2 is SVGIG (reference sequence). V lost 4 bases and J lost 4, with 12 bases in between. The CDR3 is made up of 13 amino acids.